This TCR beta chain stems from a study of beta chain features in type 1 diabetes. Study results and limitations: cDNA-based sequencing might over-represent cells highly expressing TCR. VDJ junctions from type 1 diabetes patients carried fewer insertions and larger deletions.

About this clone itself: Its specificity is unknown.

Sorted CD4+ subsets: naive, central memory, regulatory, stem cell-like memory (CD45RO/CCR7/CD25/CD127/CD95/CD27 panel). Purities over 98% were achieved in all sorted populations. The study reverse transcribed the entire isolated RNA, so it sequenced expressed TCRB transcripts. Libraries were prepared by immunoSEQ multiplex PCR; TCRdb keeps only in-frame clonotypes and omits some of them. The repertoire holds roughly 350,000 clones, with approximately 10% as singletons. Sample: naive CD4+ T cells from blood. This sequence was found in a woman aged 25 to 45 in good health.

The chain's CDR3 is CASSVTWGSSSDTQYF. The CDR3 nucleotides read TGTGCCAGCAGTGTGACGTGGGGCTCATCTTCAGATACGCAGTATTTT. The chain uses TRBV27 and TRBJ2-3, with a weak D call TRBD1 (5 bases). Germline CDR1 and CDR2: MNHEY and SMNVEV (reference sequence). V shed 5 bases and J shed 4 bases, with 19 bases lying between them. The CDR3 loop spans 16 amino acids.